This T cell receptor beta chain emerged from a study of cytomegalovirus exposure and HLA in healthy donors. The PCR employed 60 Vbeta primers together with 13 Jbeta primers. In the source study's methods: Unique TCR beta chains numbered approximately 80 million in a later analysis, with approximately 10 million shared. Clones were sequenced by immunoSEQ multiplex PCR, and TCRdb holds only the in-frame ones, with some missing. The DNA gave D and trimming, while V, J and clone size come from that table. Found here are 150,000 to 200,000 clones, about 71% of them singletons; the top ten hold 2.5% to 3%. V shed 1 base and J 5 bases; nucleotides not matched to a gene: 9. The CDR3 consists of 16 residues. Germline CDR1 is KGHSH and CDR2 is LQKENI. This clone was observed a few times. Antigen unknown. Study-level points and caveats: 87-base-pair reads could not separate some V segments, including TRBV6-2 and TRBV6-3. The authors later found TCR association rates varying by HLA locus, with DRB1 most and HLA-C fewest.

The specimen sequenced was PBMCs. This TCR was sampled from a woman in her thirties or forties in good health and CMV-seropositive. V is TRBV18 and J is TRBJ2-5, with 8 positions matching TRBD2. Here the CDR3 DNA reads TGTGCCAGCTCACCACTAGGCACTAGCGGCGGTGAGACCCAGTACTTC. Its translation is CASSPLGTSGGETQYF.